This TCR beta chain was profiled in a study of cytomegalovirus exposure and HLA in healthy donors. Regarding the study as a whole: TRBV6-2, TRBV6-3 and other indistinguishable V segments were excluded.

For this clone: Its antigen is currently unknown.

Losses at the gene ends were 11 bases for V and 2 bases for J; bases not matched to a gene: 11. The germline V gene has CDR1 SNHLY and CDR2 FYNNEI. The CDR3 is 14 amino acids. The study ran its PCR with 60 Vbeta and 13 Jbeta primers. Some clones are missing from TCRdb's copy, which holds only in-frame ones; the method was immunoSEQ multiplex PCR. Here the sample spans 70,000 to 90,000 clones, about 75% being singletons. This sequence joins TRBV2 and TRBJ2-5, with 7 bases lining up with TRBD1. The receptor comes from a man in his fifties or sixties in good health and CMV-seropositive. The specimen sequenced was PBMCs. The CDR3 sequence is CAGRQGTAQETQYF. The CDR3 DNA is TGTGCCGGCCGACAGGGCACGGCACAAGAGACCCAGTACTTC.